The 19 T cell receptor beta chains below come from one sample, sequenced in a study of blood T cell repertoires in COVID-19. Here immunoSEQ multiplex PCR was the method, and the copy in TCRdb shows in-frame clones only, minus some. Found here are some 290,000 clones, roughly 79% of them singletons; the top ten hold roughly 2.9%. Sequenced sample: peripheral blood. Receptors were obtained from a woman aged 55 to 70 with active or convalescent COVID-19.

The CDR3 loop is CASRPSGGRYEQYF. CDR3 nucleotide sequence: TGTGCCAGTAGGCCAAGCGGGGGACGCTACGAGCAGTACTTC. The genes are TRBV19 and TRBJ2-7; 8 bases line up with TRBD2. CDR1 is LNHDA and CDR2 is SQIVND in the germline V gene (reference sequence). Trimming at V came to 6 bases and at J to 3 bases, leaving 7 bases not matched to a gene. The CDR3 runs 14 residues.

The CDR3 sequence is CATAQANNQPQHF. The CDR3 DNA reads TGTGCCACCGCGCAGGCGAACAATCAGCCCCAGCATTTT. The chain couples TRBV6-5 to TRBJ1-5; D gene ambiguous. Trimming took 10 bases from V and 3 from J, leaving 13 bases between them. Germline CDR1 and CDR2: MNHEY and SVGAGI. The CDR3 contains 13 residues.

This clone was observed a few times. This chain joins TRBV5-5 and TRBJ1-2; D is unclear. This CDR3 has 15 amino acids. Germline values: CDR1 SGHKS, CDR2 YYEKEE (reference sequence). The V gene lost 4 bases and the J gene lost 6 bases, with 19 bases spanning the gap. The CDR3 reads CASSRSLTRQDGYTF. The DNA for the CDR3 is TGTGCCAGCAGCCGAAGCCTCACTAGGCAGGATGGCTACACCTTC.

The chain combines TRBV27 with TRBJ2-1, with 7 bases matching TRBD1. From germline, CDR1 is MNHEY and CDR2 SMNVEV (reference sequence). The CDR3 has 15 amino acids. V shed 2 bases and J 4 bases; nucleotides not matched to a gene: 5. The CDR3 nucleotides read TGTGCCAGCAGTTTAAGGGACAGTAATTACAATGAGCAGTTCTTC. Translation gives CASSLRDSNYNEQFF.

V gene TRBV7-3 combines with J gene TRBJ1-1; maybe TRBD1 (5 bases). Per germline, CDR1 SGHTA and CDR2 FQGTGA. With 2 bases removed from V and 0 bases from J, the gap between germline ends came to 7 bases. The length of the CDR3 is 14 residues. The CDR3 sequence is CASSLAGMNTEAFF. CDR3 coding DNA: TGTGCCAGCAGCTTAGCAGGGATGAACACTGAAGCTTTCTTT.

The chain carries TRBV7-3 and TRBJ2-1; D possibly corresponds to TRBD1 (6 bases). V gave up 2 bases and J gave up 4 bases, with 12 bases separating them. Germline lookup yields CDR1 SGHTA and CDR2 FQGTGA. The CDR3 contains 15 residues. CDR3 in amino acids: CASSLYQGQYNEQFF. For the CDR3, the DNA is TGTGCCAGCAGCTTATACCAGGGGCAGTACAATGAGCAGTTCTTC.

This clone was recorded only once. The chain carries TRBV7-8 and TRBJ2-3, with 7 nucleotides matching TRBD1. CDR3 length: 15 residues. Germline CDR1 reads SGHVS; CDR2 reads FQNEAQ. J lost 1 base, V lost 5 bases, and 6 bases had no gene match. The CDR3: CASSHGTERTDTQYF. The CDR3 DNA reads TGTGCCAGCAGCCACGGGACAGAGCGCACAGATACGCAGTATTTT.

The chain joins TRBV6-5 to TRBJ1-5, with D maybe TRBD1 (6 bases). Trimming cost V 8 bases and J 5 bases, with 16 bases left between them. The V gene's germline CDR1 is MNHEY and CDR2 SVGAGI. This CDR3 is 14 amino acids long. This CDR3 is CASRLGQLYQPQHF. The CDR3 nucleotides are TGTGCCAGCCGCCTCGGACAGCTCTATCAGCCCCAGCATTTT.

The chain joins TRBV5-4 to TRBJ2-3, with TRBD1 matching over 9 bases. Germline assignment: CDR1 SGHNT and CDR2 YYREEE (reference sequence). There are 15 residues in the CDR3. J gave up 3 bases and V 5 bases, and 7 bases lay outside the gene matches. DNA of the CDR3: TGTGCCAGCAGTCTAGAACAGGGGGCGACAGATACGCAGTATTTT. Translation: CASSLEQGATDTQYF.

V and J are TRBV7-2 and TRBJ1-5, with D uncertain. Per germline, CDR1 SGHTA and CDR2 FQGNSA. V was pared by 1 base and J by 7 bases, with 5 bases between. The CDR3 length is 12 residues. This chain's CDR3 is CASSLVGQPQHF. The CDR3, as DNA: TGTGCCAGCAGCTTAGTTGGCCAGCCCCAGCATTTT. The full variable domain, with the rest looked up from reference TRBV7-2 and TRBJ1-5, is GAGVSQSPSNKVTEKGKDVELRCDPISGHTALYWYRQSLGQGLEFLIYFQGNSAPDKSGLPSDRFSAERTGGSVSTLTIQRTQQEDSAVYLCASSLVGQPQHFGDGTRLSIL.

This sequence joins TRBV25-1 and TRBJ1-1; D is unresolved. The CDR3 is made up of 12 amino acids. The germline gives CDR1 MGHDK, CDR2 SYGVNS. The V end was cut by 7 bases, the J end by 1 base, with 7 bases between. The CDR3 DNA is TGTGCCAGCATGGCAGAGAACACTGAAGCTTTCTTT. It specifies CASMAENTEAFF.

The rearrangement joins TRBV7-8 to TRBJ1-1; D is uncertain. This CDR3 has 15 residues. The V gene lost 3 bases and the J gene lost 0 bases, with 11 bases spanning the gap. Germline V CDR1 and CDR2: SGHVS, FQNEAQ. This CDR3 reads CASSFRENMNTEAFF. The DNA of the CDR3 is TGTGCCAGCAGCTTCCGGGAGAACATGAACACTGAAGCTTTCTTT.

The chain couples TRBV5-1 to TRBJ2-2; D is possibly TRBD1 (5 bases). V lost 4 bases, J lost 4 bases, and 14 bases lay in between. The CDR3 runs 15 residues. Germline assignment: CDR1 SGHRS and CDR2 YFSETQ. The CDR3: CASSIAGRSTGELFF. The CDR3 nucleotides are TGCGCCAGCAGCATAGCAGGGCGTAGCACCGGGGAGCTGTTTTTT.

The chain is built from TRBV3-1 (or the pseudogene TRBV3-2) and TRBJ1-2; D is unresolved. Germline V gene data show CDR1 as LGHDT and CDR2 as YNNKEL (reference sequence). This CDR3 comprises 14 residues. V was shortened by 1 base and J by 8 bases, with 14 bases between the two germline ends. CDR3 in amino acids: CASSQGDPRGGYTF. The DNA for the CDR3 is TGTGCCAGCAGCCAAGGAGACCCTCGCGGGGGCTACACCTTC.

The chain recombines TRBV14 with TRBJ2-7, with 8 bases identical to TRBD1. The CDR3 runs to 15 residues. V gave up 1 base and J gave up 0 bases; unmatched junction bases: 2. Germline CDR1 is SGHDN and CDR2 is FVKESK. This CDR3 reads CASSQGQGLSYEQYF. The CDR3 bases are TGTGCCAGCAGCCAAGGACAGGGGCTCTCCTACGAGCAGTACTTC.

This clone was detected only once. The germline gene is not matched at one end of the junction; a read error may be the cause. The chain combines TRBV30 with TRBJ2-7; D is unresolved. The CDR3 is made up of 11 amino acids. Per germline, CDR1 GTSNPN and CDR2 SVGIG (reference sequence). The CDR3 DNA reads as TGTGCCTGGAGTGTACTCGGCAGAGAGGAGTTC. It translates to CAWSVLGREEF.

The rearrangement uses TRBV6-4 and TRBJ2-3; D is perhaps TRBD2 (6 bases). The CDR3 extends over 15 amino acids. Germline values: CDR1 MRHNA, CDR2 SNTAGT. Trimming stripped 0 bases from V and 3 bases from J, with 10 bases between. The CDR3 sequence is CASSDSGDLTDTQYF. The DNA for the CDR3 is TGTGCCAGCAGTGACTCCGGGGACTTGACAGATACGCAGTATTTT.

This CDR3 reads CASSPVAGASYNEQFF. CDR3 DNA: TGCGCCAGCAGCCCCGTAGCGGGGGCCTCCTACAATGAGCAGTTCTTC. The chain employs TRBV5-1 and TRBJ2-1; TRBD2 agrees at 9 bases. With V trimmed by 4 bases and J by 0 bases, 5 bases remained unmatched. The germline gives CDR1 SGHRS, CDR2 YFSETQ. The CDR3 totals 16 residues. The whole variable domain, remainder taken from reference TRBV5-1 and TRBJ2-1, is KAGVTQTPRYLIKTRGQQVTLSCSPISGHRSVSWYQQTPGQGLQFLFEYFSETQRNKGNFPGRFSGRQFSNSRSEMNVSTLELGDSALYLCASSPVAGASYNEQFFGPGTRLTVL.

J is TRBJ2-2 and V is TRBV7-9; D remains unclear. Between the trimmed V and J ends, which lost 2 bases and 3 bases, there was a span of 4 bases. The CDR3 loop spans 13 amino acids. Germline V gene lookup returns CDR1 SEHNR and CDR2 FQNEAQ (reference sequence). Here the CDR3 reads CASSLSDTGELFF. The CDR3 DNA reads TGTGCCAGCAGCTTATCAGACACCGGGGAGCTGTTTTTT.